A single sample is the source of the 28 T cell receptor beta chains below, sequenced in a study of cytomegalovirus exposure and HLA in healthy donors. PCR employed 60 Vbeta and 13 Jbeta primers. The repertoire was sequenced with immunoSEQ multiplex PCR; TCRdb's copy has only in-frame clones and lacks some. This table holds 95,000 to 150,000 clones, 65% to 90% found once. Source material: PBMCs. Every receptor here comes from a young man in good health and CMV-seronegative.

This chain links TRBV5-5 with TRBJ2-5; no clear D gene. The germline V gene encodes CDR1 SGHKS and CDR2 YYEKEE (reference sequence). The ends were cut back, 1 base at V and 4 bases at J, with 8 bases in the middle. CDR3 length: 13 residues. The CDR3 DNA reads TGTGCCAGCAGCTTGCGGGTGGGAGAGACCCAGTACTTC. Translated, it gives CASSLRVGETQYF. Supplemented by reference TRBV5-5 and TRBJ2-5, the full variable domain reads DAGVTQSPTHLIKTRGQQVTLRCSPISGHKSVSWYQQVLGQGPQFIFQYYEKEERGRGNFPDRFSARQFPNYSSELNVNALLLGDSALYLCASSLRVGETQYFGPGTRLLVL.

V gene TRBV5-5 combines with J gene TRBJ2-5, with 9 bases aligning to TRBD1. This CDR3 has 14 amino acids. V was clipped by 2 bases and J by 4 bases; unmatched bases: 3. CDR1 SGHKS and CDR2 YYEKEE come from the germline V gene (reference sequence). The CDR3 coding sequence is TGTGCCAGCAGCTTTACAGGGGGCCTAGAGACCCAGTACTTC. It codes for CASSFTGGLETQYF.

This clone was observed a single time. CDR3 in amino acids: CASSRTGGSTDTQYF. DNA of the CDR3: TGTGCCAGCAGCCGGACAGGGGGTAGCACAGATACGCAGTATTTT. This chain connects TRBV13 to TRBJ2-3; 10 nucleotides agree with TRBD1. This CDR3 is built from 15 residues. Germline-derived CDR1 and CDR2 are PRHDT and FYEKMQ (reference sequence). V was clipped by 5 bases and J by 0 bases; unmatched bases: 2.

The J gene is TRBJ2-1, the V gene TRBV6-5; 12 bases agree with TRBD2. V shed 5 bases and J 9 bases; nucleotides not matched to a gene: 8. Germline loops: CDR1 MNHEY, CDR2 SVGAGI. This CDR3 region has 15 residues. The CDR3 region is CASSVLAGGRPEQFF. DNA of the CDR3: TGTGCCAGCAGTGTACTAGCGGGGGGCCGGCCTGAGCAGTTCTTC.

The CDR3 coding sequence is TGTGCCAGCAGAGAACCCCCGATAAGGACAGGAACTATGAACACTGAAGCTTTCTTT. Translated, it gives CASREPPIRTGTMNTEAFF. This rearrangement joins TRBV28 to TRBJ1-1, with 7 bases aligning to TRBD1. CDR1 is MDHEN, CDR2 SYDVKM, per germline. Losses at the gene ends were 6 bases for V and 0 bases for J; bases not matched to a gene: 19. The CDR3 loop spans 19 amino acids. The full variable domain, completed using reference TRBV28 and TRBJ1-1, is DVKVTQSSRYLVKRTGEKVFLECVQDMDHENMFWYRQDPGLGLRLIYFSYDVKMKEKGDIPEGYSVSREKKERFSLILESASTNQTSMYLCASREPPIRTGTMNTEAFFGQGTRLTVV.

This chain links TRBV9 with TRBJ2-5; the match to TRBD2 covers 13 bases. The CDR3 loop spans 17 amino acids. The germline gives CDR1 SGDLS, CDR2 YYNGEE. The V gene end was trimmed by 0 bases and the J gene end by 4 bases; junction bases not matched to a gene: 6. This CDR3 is CASSVDTSGGALETQYF. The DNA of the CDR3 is TGTGCCAGCAGCGTAGATACTAGCGGGGGGGCCTTAGAGACCCAGTACTTC.

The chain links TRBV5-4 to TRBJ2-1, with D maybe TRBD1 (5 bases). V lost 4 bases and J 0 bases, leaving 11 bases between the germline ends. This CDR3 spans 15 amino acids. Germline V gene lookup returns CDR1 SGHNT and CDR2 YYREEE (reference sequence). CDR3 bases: TGTGCCAGCAGCCCCACAGGTAGCTCCTACAATGAGCAGTTCTTC. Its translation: CASSPTGSSYNEQFF.

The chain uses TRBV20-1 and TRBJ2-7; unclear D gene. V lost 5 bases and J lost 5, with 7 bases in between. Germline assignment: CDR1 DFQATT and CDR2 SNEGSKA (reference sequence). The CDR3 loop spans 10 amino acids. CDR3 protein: CSAFFHEQYF. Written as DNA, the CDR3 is TGCAGTGCTTTCTTCCACGAGCAGTACTTC.

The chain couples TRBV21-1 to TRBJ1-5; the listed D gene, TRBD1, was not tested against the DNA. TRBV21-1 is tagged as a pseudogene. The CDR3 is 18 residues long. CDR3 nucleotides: TGTGCCAGCATGACATTAGGGGTCAGTAGGGATAGCAATCAGCCCCAGCATTTT. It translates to CASMTLGVSRDSNQPQHF.

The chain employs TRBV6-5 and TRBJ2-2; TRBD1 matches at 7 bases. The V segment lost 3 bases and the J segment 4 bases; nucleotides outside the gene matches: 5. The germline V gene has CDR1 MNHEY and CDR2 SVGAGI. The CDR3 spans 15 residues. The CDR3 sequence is CASSYTGAGTGELFF. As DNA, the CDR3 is TGTGCCAGCAGTTATACAGGGGCGGGCACCGGGGAGCTGTTTTTT.

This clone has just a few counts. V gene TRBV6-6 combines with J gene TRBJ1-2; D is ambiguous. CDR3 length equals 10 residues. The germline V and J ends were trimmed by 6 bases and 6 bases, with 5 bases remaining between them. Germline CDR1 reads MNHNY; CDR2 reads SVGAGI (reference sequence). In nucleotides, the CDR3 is TGTGCCAGCAGCCGCGATGGCTACACCTTC. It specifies CASSRDGYTF.

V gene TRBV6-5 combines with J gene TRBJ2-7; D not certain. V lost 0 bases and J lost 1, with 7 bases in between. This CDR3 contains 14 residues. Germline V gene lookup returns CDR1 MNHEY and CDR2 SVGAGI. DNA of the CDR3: TGTGCCAGCAGTTACTCGCCCAGGTCCTACGAGCAGTACTTC. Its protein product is CASSYSPRSYEQYF.

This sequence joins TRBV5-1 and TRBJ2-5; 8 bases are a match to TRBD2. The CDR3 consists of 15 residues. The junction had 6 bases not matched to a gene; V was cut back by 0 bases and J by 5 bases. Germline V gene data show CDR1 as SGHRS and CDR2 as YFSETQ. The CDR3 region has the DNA TGCGCCAGCAGCTTGGTTCCGGGGGGGGTGGAGACCCAGTACTTC. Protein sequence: CASSLVPGGVETQYF.

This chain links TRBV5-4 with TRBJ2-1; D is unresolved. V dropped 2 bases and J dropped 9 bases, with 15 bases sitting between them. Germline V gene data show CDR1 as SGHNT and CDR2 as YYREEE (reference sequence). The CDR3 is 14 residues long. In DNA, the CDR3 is TGTGCCAGCAGCTTAGGAGTCCCAGCCACTGAGCAGTTCTTC. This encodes CASSLGVPATEQFF.

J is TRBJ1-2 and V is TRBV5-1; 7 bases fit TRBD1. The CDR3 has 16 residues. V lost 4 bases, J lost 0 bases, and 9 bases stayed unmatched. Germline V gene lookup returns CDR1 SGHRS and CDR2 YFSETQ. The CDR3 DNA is TGCGCCAGCAGCCTACCCCAGGGGGGCGCTAACTATGGCTACACCTTC. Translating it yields CASSLPQGGANYGYTF.

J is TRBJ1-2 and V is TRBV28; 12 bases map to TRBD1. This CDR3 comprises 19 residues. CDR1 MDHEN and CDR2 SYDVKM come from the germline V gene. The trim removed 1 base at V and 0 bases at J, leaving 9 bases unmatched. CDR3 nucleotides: TGTGCCAGCAGTTTATCGGGGAGGGGACAGGGGGCGACTAACTATGGCTACACCTTC. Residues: CASSLSGRGQGATNYGYTF.

CDR3 DNA sequence: TGTGCCAGCAGTTATACTGCGGGATGGGGTGGCTACGAGCAGTACTTC. Its translation is CASSYTAGWGGYEQYF. The chain joins TRBV6-6 to TRBJ2-7; perhaps TRBD2 as D (6 bases). The CDR3 totals 16 residues. Trimming left V 3 bases short and J 3 bases short, with 18 bases between. Germline V gene sequence: CDR1 MNHNY, CDR2 SVGAGI (reference sequence).

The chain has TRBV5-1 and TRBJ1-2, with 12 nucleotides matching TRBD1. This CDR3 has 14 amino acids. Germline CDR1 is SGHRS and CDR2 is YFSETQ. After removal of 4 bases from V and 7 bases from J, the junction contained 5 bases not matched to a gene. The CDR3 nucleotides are TGCGCCAGCAGCGGGGGACAGGGGGCTCTTGGCTACACCTTC. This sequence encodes CASSGGQGALGYTF.

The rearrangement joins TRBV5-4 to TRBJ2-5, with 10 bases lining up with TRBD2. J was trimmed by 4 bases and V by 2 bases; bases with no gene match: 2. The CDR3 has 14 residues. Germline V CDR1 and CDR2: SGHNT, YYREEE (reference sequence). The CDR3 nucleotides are TGTGCCAGCAGCTTAAGACTAGCGGGAGAGACCCAGTACTTC. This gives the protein CASSLRLAGETQYF.

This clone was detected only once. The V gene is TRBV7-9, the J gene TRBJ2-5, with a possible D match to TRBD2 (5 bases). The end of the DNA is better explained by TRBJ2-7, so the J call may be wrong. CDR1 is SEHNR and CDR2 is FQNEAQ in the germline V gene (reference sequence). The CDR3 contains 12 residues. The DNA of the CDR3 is TGTGCCAGCAGCTTAACGGGGAACGAGCAGTACTTC. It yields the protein CASSLTGNEQYF.

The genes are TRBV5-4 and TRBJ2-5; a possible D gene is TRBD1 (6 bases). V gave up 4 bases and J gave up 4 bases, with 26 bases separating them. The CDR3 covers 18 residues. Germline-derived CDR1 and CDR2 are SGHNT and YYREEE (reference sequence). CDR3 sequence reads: CASSLLPQGLGSGETQYF. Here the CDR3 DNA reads TGTGCCAGCAGCCTGCTACCTCAGGGGCTAGGATCAGGAGAGACCCAGTACTTC.

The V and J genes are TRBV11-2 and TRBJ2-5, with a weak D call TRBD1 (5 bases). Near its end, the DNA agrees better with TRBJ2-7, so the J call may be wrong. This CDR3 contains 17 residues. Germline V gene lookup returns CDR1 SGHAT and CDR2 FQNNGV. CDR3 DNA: TGTGCCAGCAGCGCCCGGGCTGGGGCCGGGCAGGCCTACGAGCAGTACTTC. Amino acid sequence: CASSARAGAGQAYEQYF.

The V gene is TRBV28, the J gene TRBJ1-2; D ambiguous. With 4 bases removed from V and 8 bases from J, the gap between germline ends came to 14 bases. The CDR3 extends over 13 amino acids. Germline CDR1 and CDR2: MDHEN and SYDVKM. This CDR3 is CASSYVGNGGYTF. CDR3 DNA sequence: TGTGCCAGCAGTTATGTCGGGAATGGGGGCTACACCTTC.

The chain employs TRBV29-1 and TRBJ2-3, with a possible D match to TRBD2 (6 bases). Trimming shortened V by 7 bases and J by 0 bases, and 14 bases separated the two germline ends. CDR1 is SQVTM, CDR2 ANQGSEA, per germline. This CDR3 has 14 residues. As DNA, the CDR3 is TGCAGCGGGGCTAGCGACACTAGCACAGATACGCAGTATTTT. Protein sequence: CSGASDTSTDTQYF.

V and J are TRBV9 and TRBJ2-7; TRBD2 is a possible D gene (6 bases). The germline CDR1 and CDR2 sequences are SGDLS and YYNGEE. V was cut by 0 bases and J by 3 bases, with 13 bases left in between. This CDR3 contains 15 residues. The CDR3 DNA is TGTGCCAGCAGCGTAGAGGGTAGCGGCAACTACGAGCAGTACTTC. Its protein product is CASSVEGSGNYEQYF.

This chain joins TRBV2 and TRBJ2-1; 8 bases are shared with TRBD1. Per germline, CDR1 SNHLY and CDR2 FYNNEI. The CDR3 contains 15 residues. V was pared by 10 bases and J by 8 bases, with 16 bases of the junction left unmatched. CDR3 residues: CATETTGGSIDEQFF. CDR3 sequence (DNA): TGTGCCACCGAAACTACAGGGGGGAGTATAGATGAGCAGTTCTTC.

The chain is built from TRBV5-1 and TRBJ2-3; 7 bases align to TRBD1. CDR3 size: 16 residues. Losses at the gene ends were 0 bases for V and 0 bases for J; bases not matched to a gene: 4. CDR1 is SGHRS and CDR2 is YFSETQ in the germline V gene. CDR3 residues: CASSLEGAVSTDTQYF. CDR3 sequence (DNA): TGCGCCAGCAGCTTGGAGGGGGCCGTTAGCACAGATACGCAGTATTTT.

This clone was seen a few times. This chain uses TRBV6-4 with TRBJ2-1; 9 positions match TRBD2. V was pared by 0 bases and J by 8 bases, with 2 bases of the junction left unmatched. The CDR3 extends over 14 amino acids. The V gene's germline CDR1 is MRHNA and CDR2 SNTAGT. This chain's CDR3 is CASSDSRGGHEQFF. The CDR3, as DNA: TGTGCCAGCAGTGACTCGCGGGGGGGCCATGAGCAGTTCTTC.